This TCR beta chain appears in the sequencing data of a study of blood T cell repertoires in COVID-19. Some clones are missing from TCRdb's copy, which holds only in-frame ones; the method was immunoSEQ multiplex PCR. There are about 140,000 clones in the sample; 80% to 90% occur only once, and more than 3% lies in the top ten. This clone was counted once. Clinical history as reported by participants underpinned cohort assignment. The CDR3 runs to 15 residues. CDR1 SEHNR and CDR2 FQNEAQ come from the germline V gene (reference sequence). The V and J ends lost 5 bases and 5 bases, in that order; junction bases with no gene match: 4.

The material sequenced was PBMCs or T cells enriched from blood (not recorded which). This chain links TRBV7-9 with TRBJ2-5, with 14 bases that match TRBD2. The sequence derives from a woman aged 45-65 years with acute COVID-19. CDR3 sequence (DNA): TGTGCCAGCAGCCTCCGACTAGCGGGAGGGGAGACCCAGTACTTC. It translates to CASSLRLAGGETQYF.